This TCR beta chain was identified in a study of blood T cell repertoires in COVID-19. Across the study: Both acute and convalescent COVID-19 samples were obtained from the United States, Italy and Spain. PBMCs, B-cell-depleted T cells, or T cells provided the cDNA or gDNA that made up the material.

The table came from immunoSEQ multiplex PCR; TCRdb's copy has only in-frame clones and leaves some out. This sample has approximately 25,000 clones; about 81% occur once, and the top ten carry 2.5%. Germline V lookup: CDR1 SGHNT, CDR2 YENEEA. Trimming took off 6 bases at V and 2 bases at J, with 17 bases between the two ends. The CDR3 loop spans 15 amino acids. The sample comprised peripheral blood. The chain recombines TRBV11-3 with TRBJ2-7; tentatively, D is TRBD2 (6 bases). The receptor comes from a woman in her 70s with COVID-19, enrolled during active disease. The DNA for the CDR3 is TGTGCCAGCAGTCCCCCCGGGAGAGGAGCCTACGAGCAGTACTTC. Amino acids: CASSPPGRGAYEQYF.